The clone carrying this T cell receptor (beta chain) has a count of ten or more. Antigen specificity is unknown. These data belong to a study of T cells in Graves' hyperthyroidism and ophthalmopathy. Amplified regions were TCR beta CDR3 sequences from RNA transcripts. Researchers ran a first-round RT-PCR on the TCR CDR3 using the HTBI primer set. TCRdb ran MiXCR on the multiplex PCR reads and lists one entry per CDR3 protein. Counted here are about 590,000 distinct CDR3 sequences, 15% to 17% occurring once; the ten biggest clones make up approximately 7.4%. General observations from the study: Ophthalmopathy was model-predicted a median about 7.1 months pre-onset. Clonotypes that were expanded in thyroid above 0.001 mostly appeared in blood too.

The TCR was taken from a woman aged 30 to 39 with Graves' hyperthyroidism. Sequencing was performed on blood.

For the CDR3, the DNA is TGCAGTGCTAGAAAGGGACAGGGGAACTCCTACGAGCAGTACTTC. Translated, it gives CSARKGQGNSYEQYF. This chain links TRBV20-1 with TRBJ2-7; 10 positions agree with TRBD1. CDR1 is DFQATT and CDR2 is SNEGSKA in the germline V gene (reference sequence). This CDR3 region has 15 residues. V was clipped by 2 bases and J by 0 bases; unmatched bases: 4.